Below are 14 T cell receptor beta chains sequenced from a single sample in a study of cytomegalovirus exposure and HLA in healthy donors listed by TCRdb under 2017. To prepare the library, the immunoSEQ multiplex PCR assay was applied. TCRdb limited this immuneACCESS table to in-frame rearrangements with V and J called. A share of clones is missing; checked studies link under half to unresolved V genes, and the rest is unexplained. Present in this sample are a few hundred thousand clones, roughly 90% of which were seen just once. Of the sample, 0.3% to 0.4% falls within the top ten clones. Sequencing was done on a sample of PBMCs. These receptors all come from a woman younger than 30 in good health and CMV-seronegative.

DNA for the CDR3: TGCGCCAGCAGCCTCCAACAGGGAACTAATGAAAAACTGTTTTTT. This translates into CASSLQQGTNEKLFF. The V call is TRBV5-1, the J call TRBJ1-4, with D possibly matching TRBD1 (6 bases). From germline, CDR1 is SGHRS and CDR2 YFSETQ. V shed 4 bases and J shed 1 base, with 11 bases lying between them. This CDR3 has 15 residues.

The chain recombines TRBV28 with TRBJ1-6, with D hard to call. Trimming pared 4 bases from V and 4 bases from J, leaving 11 bases between. Per germline, CDR1 MDHEN and CDR2 SYDVKM. The CDR3 has 15 residues. CDR3 loop: CASSYVPVYNSPLHF. In nucleotides, the CDR3 is TGTGCCAGCAGTTACGTACCGGTTTATAATTCACCCCTCCACTTT.

This chain uses TRBV10-3 with TRBJ1-1; perhaps TRBD1 as D (6 bases). V lost 4 bases and J lost 1, with 10 bases in between. The length of the CDR3 is 14 residues. Looked up from germline, CDR1 is ENHRY and CDR2 is SYGVKD. The CDR3 is CAISVGQKNTEAFF. CDR3 bases: TGTGCCATCAGTGTCGGACAGAAGAACACTGAAGCTTTCTTT.

The rearrangement uses TRBV28 and TRBJ2-2; D might be TRBD1 (6 bases). From germline, CDR1 is MDHEN and CDR2 SYDVKM. Trimming took 5 bases from V and 4 from J, leaving 14 bases between them. The CDR3 sequence is 15 residues long. CDR3: CASSALDRTTGELFF. For the CDR3, the DNA is TGTGCCAGCAGTGCACTAGACAGGACCACCGGGGAGCTGTTTTTT.

The chain combines TRBV19 with TRBJ2-3; TRBD1 matches at 7 bases. The germline gives CDR1 LNHDA, CDR2 SQIVND (reference sequence). The CDR3 totals 14 residues. Trimming cost V 6 bases and J 2 bases; bases outside gene matches: 5. The DNA for the CDR3 is TGTGCCAGTAGCACCGGGACAGTCACAGATACGCAGTATTTT. The encoded protein is CASSTGTVTDTQYF. Complete variable domain (other parts from reference TRBV19 and TRBJ2-3): DGGITQSPKYLFRKEGQNVTLSCEQNLNHDAMYWYRQDPGQGLRLIYYSQIVNDFQKGDIAEGYSVSREKKESFPLTVTSAQKNPTAFYLCASSTGTVTDTQYFGPGTRLTVL.

This chain uses TRBV7-9 with TRBJ2-1; D is perhaps TRBD2 (5 bases). Per the germline V gene, CDR1 is SEHNR and CDR2 is FQNEAQ (reference sequence). This CDR3 is 16 amino acids long. Trimming left V 0 bases short and J 0 bases short, with 9 bases between. The CDR3 sequence: CASSLAIASSYNEQFF. The CDR3 DNA sequence: TGTGCCAGCAGCTTAGCTATAGCGAGCTCCTACAATGAGCAGTTCTTC. Variable domain in full (rest from reference TRBV7-9 and TRBJ2-1): DTGVSQNPRHKITKRGQNVTFRCDPISEHNRLYWYRQTLGQGPEFLTYFQNEAQLEKSRLLSDRFSAERPKGSFSTLEIQRTEQGDSAMYLCASSLAIASSYNEQFFGPGTRLTVL.

The rearrangement uses TRBV27 and TRBJ2-7; 7 bases line up with TRBD1. This CDR3 is built from 14 residues. Germline V lookup: CDR1 MNHEY, CDR2 SMNVEV (reference sequence). Trimming cost V 6 bases and J 3 bases; bases outside gene matches: 8. The chain's CDR3 is CASSRQGFYYEQYV. Written as DNA, the CDR3 is TGTGCCAGCAGCAGACAGGGATTTTACTACGAGCAGTACGTC.

V is TRBV9 and J is TRBJ1-2; a weak D match, TRBD1 (6 bases). Deletions cut 4 bases from V and 13 bases from J, with 20 bases between. The CDR3 totals 13 residues. CDR1 is SGDLS and CDR2 is YYNGEE in the germline V gene. The CDR3 region has the DNA TGTGCCAGCAGCCCACCGGGGGGACACCTCTTCACCTTC. Translating gives CASSPPGGHLFTF.

The chain joins TRBV28 to TRBJ2-5; tentative D call: TRBD1 (6 bases). The CDR3 sequence is 15 residues long. Trimming took off 5 bases at V and 5 bases at J, with 18 bases between the two ends. CDR1 is MDHEN and CDR2 is SYDVKM in the germline V gene. The CDR3, as DNA: TGTGCCAGCAGTATCAAAGTGGGGGCTGGGGAGACCCAGTACTTC. Its translation is CASSIKVGAGETQYF.

V gene TRBV5-1 combines with J gene TRBJ2-1; TRBD1 matches 9 bases. The CDR3 has 15 amino acids. Germline V gene sequence: CDR1 SGHRS, CDR2 YFSETQ. The V gene end was trimmed by 7 bases and the J gene end by 9 bases; junction bases not matched to a gene: 14. CDR3 bases: TGCGCCAGCGCTCCCCGGACAGGGGAGTCAGGTGAGCAGTTCTTC. This sequence encodes CASAPRTGESGEQFF.

V usage is TRBV14 and J usage is TRBJ2-3; 7 nucleotides line up with TRBD2. V dropped 4 bases and J dropped 3; count of bases not matched to a gene: 16. Per germline, CDR1 SGHDN and CDR2 FVKESK. The CDR3 totals 18 residues. The chain's CDR3 is CASSPHPTYWEGTDTQYF. The CDR3 DNA follows: TGTGCCAGCAGCCCCCACCCCACCTACTGGGAGGGGACAGATACGCAGTATTTT. Full variable domain (remainder filled in from reference TRBV14 and TRBJ2-3): EAGVTQFPSHSVIEKGQTVTLRCDPISGHDNLYWYRRVMGKEIKFLLHFVKESKQDESGMPNNRFLAERTGGTYSTLKVQPAELEDSGVYFCASSPHPTYWEGTDTQYFGPGTRLTVL.

J is TRBJ2-7 and V is TRBV28; 7 positions match TRBD1. The CDR3 extends over 16 amino acids. The junction had 16 bases not matched to a gene; V was cut back by 7 bases and J by 4 bases. Germline CDR1 is MDHEN and CDR2 is SYDVKM. CDR3 bases: TGTGCCAGCACCCATAGGGGACAGTATTGGAATTACGAGCAGTACGTC. It is translated as CASTHRGQYWNYEQYV.

The chain combines TRBV5-1 with TRBJ1-1; D not resolved. This CDR3 is 14 amino acids long. Trimming cost V 0 bases and J 0 bases, with 6 bases left between them. CDR1 is SGHRS, CDR2 YFSETQ, per germline. This chain's CDR3 is CASSLDSLNTEAFF. The CDR3 coding sequence is TGCGCCAGCAGCTTGGACAGTTTGAACACTGAAGCTTTCTTT.

This chain links TRBV5-1 with TRBJ2-1; TRBD1 agrees at 7 bases. V was clipped by 6 bases and J by 1 base; unmatched bases: 7. The CDR3 runs 15 residues. Germline V CDR1 and CDR2: SGHRS, YFSETQ. This CDR3 is CASKFNRGSYNEQFF. CDR3 in DNA: TGCGCCAGCAAGTTTAACAGGGGTTCCTACAATGAGCAGTTCTTC.